Described below is a single T cell receptor beta chain sequence and its context. This CDR3 is 16 amino acids long. Trimming cost V 8 bases and J 0 bases; bases outside gene matches: 13. In germline, CDR1 is SNHLY, CDR2 FYNNEI. This sample was included in a study of STAT5B mutations in CD4+ large granular lymphocyte leukemia. The assay was immunoSEQ multiplex PCR, and TCRdb's table has in-frame clones only and misses some. The sample lists tens of thousands of clones; 65% to 75% were seen once. The V gene is TRBV2, the J gene TRBJ2-7; 7 bases are shared with TRBD2. The receptor was derived from a human donor in good health. Sequencing input: CD4+ T cells from blood buffy coats. CDR3 sequence (DNA): TGTGCCAGCTCCGGTGGGTCCAGCGGGAACTCCTACGAGCAGTACTTC. Residues: CASSGGSSGNSYEQYF.